What follows are 18 T cell receptor beta chains derived from one specimen sequenced in a study of blood T cell repertoires in COVID-19 (dated by TCRdb to between 2020 and 2021). Libraries were prepared through the immunoSEQ multiplex PCR assay. TCRdb's version of the immuneACCESS table is confined to in-frame rearrangements and falls short of the full clone set. An unresolved V gene accounts for under half of the shortfall where checked; the remainder is of unknown origin. The sample yields 270,000 or so clones; approximately 81% were counted once. The ten largest clones capture 2.5% to 3% of the sample. The sample taken for sequencing was peripheral blood. All receptors derive from a woman aged 60-70 years with active or convalescent COVID-19.

The chain is built from TRBV6-5 and TRBJ2-1, with 10 bases lining up with TRBD2. CDR1 MNHEY and CDR2 SVGAGI come from the germline V gene. V was pared by 0 bases and J by 16 bases, with 6 bases of the junction left unmatched. The CDR3 spans 13 residues. The CDR3 DNA is TGTGCCAGCAGTTACTCGTCTAGCGGGGGCCCCTTCTTC. Its protein product is CASSYSSSGGPFF.

The chain joins TRBV7-3 to TRBJ2-1, with TRBD2 identical over 14 bases. The J segment lost 7 bases and the V segment lost 0 bases, leaving 5 bases of the junction unmatched. Germline V gene sequence: CDR1 SGHTA, CDR2 FQGTGA. CDR3 length: 17 amino acids. The CDR3, as DNA: TGTGCCAGCAGCTTAACCGGGACTAGCGGGGGAGGGAATGAGCAGTTCTTC. Translated: CASSLTGTSGGGNEQFF.

The rearrangement uses TRBV18 and TRBJ2-1; weak D call: TRBD2 (7 bases). Looked up from germline, CDR1 is KGHSH and CDR2 is LQKENI. This CDR3 spans 16 amino acids. V dropped 1 base and J dropped 7 bases, with 17 bases sitting between them. CDR3 amino acids: CASSPQGGGFGNEQFF. The CDR3 DNA follows: TGTGCCAGCTCACCACAGGGCGGGGGCTTCGGGAATGAGCAGTTCTTC.

This clone appeared a single time. The CDR3 bases are TGTGCCAGCAGCTATTTCAGGGGCACAGATACGCAGTATTTT. Its translation is CASSYFRGTDTQYF. The chain has TRBV5-6 and TRBJ2-3, with D tentatively TRBD1 (5 bases). Germline V gene data show CDR1 as SGHDT and CDR2 as YYEEEE. The length of the CDR3 is 14 residues. V lost 3 bases and J 1 base, leaving 9 bases between the germline ends.

V gene TRBV10-2 combines with J gene TRBJ1-1; D ambiguous. CDR1 WSHSY and CDR2 SAAADI come from the germline V gene. V lost 6 bases to trimming and J lost 5 bases, with 7 bases between them. CDR3 size: 11 residues. Here the CDR3 DNA reads TGCGCCAGCAGCAGGTGGACTGAAGCTTTCTTT. Translation: CASSRWTEAFF.

This clone was seen a single time. The chain recombines TRBV10-2 with TRBJ1-1; no clear D gene. The germline V gene has CDR1 WSHSY and CDR2 SAAADI. The V end lost 3 bases, the J end lost 8 bases, and 13 bases lay between the germline ends. The CDR3 covers 13 residues. This CDR3 reads CASSDNGRLEAFF. The CDR3 DNA follows: TGCGCCAGCAGTGATAACGGCAGGTTGGAAGCTTTCTTT.

This chain links TRBV2 with TRBJ1-2; 12 nucleotides align to TRBD1. After removal of 7 bases from V and 8 bases from J, the junction contained 8 bases not matched to a gene. Germline loops: CDR1 SNHLY, CDR2 FYNNEI. The CDR3 is 14 residues long. The CDR3: CASTAGTGGRGYTF. CDR3 DNA: TGTGCCAGCACCGCCGGGACAGGGGGCCGAGGCTACACCTTC.

This chain links TRBV2 with TRBJ2-3; 13 bases match TRBD2. The J segment lost 2 bases and the V segment lost 7 bases, leaving 3 bases of the junction unmatched. The CDR3 covers 15 residues. Germline-derived CDR1 and CDR2 are SNHLY and FYNNEI. The CDR3 nucleotides read TGTGCCAGCACTGGGACTAGCGGGGTCACAGATACGCAGTATTTT. It encodes CASTGTSGVTDTQYF.

The count of this clone is one. This chain connects TRBV5-1 to TRBJ2-2; TRBD1 aligns across 11 bases. Germline V gene data show CDR1 as SGHRS and CDR2 as YFSETQ. CDR3 size: 16 residues. Losses at the gene ends were 3 bases for V and 4 bases for J; bases not matched to a gene: 5. The chain's CDR3 is CASSWTGGARTGELFF. In DNA, the CDR3 is TGCGCCAGCAGCTGGACAGGGGGCGCGCGCACCGGGGAGCTGTTTTTT.

The chain combines TRBV10-3 with TRBJ2-3, with D maybe TRBD2 (5 bases). Trimming stripped 6 bases from V and 4 bases from J, with 8 bases between. Per germline, CDR1 ENHRY and CDR2 SYGVKD. The CDR3 contains 12 residues. CDR3 residues: CAIRDSADTQYF. The CDR3 coding sequence is TGTGCCATCAGGGATAGCGCAGATACGCAGTATTTT.

The chain has TRBV6-6 and TRBJ2-7, with 9 bases matching TRBD1. J gave up 5 bases and V 2 bases, and 7 bases lay outside the gene matches. CDR1 and CDR2 from the germline V gene are MNHNY and SVGAGI (reference sequence). CDR3 length equals 15 residues. As DNA, the CDR3 is TGTGCCAGCAGTTACCTCGGGACAGGGCGCGACGAGCAGTACTTC. This codes for CASSYLGTGRDEQYF.

The gene calls are TRBV6-4 and TRBJ1-4, with D hard to call. Per the germline V gene, CDR1 is MRHNA and CDR2 is SNTAGT. CDR3 size: 15 residues. V gave up 5 bases and J gave up 2 bases, with 12 bases separating them. The DNA of the CDR3 is TGTGCCAGCAGTCGGGAACTGAGCACTAATGAAAAACTGTTTTTT. It codes for CASSRELSTNEKLFF.

The chain employs TRBV2 and TRBJ2-5, with D possibly being TRBD2 (6 bases). CDR1 and CDR2 from the germline V gene are SNHLY and FYNNEI. V was shortened by 5 bases and J by 4 bases, with 17 bases between the two germline ends. The CDR3 is made up of 15 amino acids. CDR3 residues: CASSWAGQRGETQYF. As DNA, the CDR3 is TGTGCCAGCAGTTGGGCGGGGCAGAGGGGAGAGACCCAGTACTTC. The full variable domain, with the rest looked up from reference TRBV2 and TRBJ2-5, is EPEVTQTPSHQVTQMGQEVILRCVPISNHLYFYWYRQILGQKVEFLVSFYNNEISEKSEIFDDQFSVERPDGSNFTLKIRSTKLEDSAMYFCASSWAGQRGETQYFGPGTRLLVL.

The chain couples TRBV27 to TRBJ2-3; D is unclear. V lost 4 bases and J lost 0, with 14 bases in between. CDR3 length equals 16 residues. Per germline, CDR1 MNHEY and CDR2 SMNVEV (reference sequence). CDR3 in DNA: TGTGCCAGCAGTTCGCAGCGTACTCGGAGCACAGATACGCAGTATTTT. Protein: CASSSQRTRSTDTQYF.

V is TRBV19 and J is TRBJ1-2; TRBD1 might be the D (5 bases). Germline V lookup: CDR1 LNHDA, CDR2 SQIVND (reference sequence). Trimming removed 4 bases from V and 7 bases from J, with 13 bases in between. The CDR3 is 13 residues long. This chain's CDR3 is CASSSGAGGGYTF. The CDR3, as DNA: TGTGCCAGTAGTAGCGGGGCCGGGGGTGGCTACACCTTC.

The J gene is TRBJ1-2, the V gene TRBV9; 7 bases are a match to TRBD1. Germline V lookup: CDR1 SGDLS, CDR2 YYNGEE. Trimming at V came to 0 bases and at J to 5 bases, leaving 7 bases not matched to a gene. This CDR3 has 15 residues. CDR3 region: CASSVDRGGGYGYTF. The CDR3, as DNA: TGTGCCAGCAGCGTAGACAGGGGAGGAGGTTATGGCTACACCTTC.

This clone occurred once. V gene TRBV6-1 combines with J gene TRBJ1-2; no clear D gene. This CDR3 is built from 14 residues. Trimming shortened V by 2 bases and J by 1 base, and 8 bases separated the two germline ends. Germline V gene lookup returns CDR1 MNHNS and CDR2 SASEGT. The CDR3 region has the DNA TGTGCCAGCAGTGAAAGGGAGGGTAACTATGGCTACACCTTC. Encoded protein: CASSEREGNYGYTF.

The chain has TRBV7-3 and TRBJ2-1, with a tentative D call TRBD1 (7 bases). Looked up from germline, CDR1 is SGHTA and CDR2 is FQGTGA. The CDR3 is 17 residues long. V was trimmed by 5 bases and J by 1 base, leaving 18 bases between them. CDR3: CASSPGGQGVSYNEQFF. DNA for the CDR3: TGTGCCAGCAGCCCAGGGGGGCAGGGCGTATCCTACAATGAGCAGTTCTTC.